A single TCR beta chain is shown here with its context. Germline V gene lookup returns CDR1 KGHSH and CDR2 LQKENI. V gave up 6 bases and J gave up 4 bases, with 15 bases separating them. The CDR3 spans 14 residues. The record originates from a study of blood T cell repertoires in COVID-19. Overall study context: Sample material is recorded as cDNA or gDNA derived from T cells, B-cell-depleted T cells, or PBMCs.

As originally analysed: Reference gene primers were amplified, and this amplification served to estimate nucleated cell counts. Repertoires were generated with immunoSEQ multiplex PCR, while TCRdb's copy carries only in-frame clones and drops some. Clone size and V and J calls were adopted from that table, with D and trimming inferred from the DNA. The table includes 130,000 or so clones, about 86% detected once. The clonotype comes from a man in his forties with acute COVID-19. The chain carries TRBV18 and TRBJ1-1, with D perhaps matching TRBD1 (6 bases). The specimen sequenced was PBMCs or T cells enriched from blood (not recorded which). This CDR3 reads CASSVTGMGTEAFF. In nucleotides, the CDR3 is TGTGCCAGCTCGGTAACAGGGATGGGCACTGAAGCTTTCTTT.